Below are 25 T cell receptor beta chains sequenced from a single sample in a study of spatial heterogeneity in lung cancer. Time point of the sample: sample taken at primary tumor resection. Sequencing was performed on whole RNA extracted from tumor and nontumor lung tissue, or from frozen PBMC, and the material was left unsorted. TCRdb itself ran the 5' RACE reads through MiXCR, one entry per CDR3 protein. The sample includes approximately 52,000 distinct CDR3 sequences, roughly 7% of them seen just once. Sequenced here: PBMCs, sampled at surgery. The receptors were gathered from a female donor with early-stage non-small cell lung cancer.

This clonotype has more than one count but fewer than ten. The rearrangement links TRBV20-1 to TRBJ2-1; 11 bases align to TRBD2. Per germline, CDR1 DFQATT and CDR2 SNEGSKA (reference sequence). This CDR3 comprises 16 residues. J gave up 8 bases and V 2 bases, and 11 bases lay outside the gene matches. The CDR3 sequence: CSARSIAGGPGDEQFF. The CDR3 DNA reads TGCAGTGCTAGATCCATAGCGGGGGGGCCGGGCGATGAGCAGTTCTTC.

As regards this clonotype: At one end, the junction sequence differs from germline, possibly due to a read error. The gene calls are TRBV7-8 and TRBJ2-3, with D possibly matching TRBD1 (6 bases). This CDR3 contains 17 residues. Per germline, CDR1 SGHVS and CDR2 FQNEAQ. The CDR3 here is CASSLALVDSGTDTQCF. The CDR3 nucleotides are TGTGCCAGCAGCTTAGCGTTGGTGGACAGTGGCACAGATACGCAGTGTTTT.

This clonotype showed up just a few times. The chain employs TRBV7-8 and TRBJ2-1, with 8 positions matching TRBD1. The trim removed 3 bases at V and 7 bases at J, leaving 8 bases unmatched. The CDR3 contains 15 residues. Per the germline V gene, CDR1 is SGHVS and CDR2 is FQNEAQ. This chain's CDR3 is CASSFSPGGKNEQFF. In DNA, the CDR3 is TGTGCCAGCAGCTTTAGCCCAGGGGGCAAAAATGAGCAGTTCTTC.

The sample holds a few counts of this clonotype. V usage is TRBV29-1 and J usage is TRBJ2-5; maybe TRBD2 (7 bases). The CDR3 sequence is 12 residues long. Trimming shortened V by 5 bases and J by 5 bases, and 12 bases separated the two germline ends. Germline CDR1 is SQVTM and CDR2 is ANQGSEA. CDR3 residues: CSVNREGETQYF. In DNA form, the CDR3 reads TGCAGCGTTAACAGGGAGGGGGAGACCCAGTACTTC.

In this sample, this clonotype turned up many times. The chain has TRBV20-1 and TRBJ1-4; D gene uncertain. V shed 7 bases and J shed 3 bases, with 12 bases lying between them. From germline, CDR1 is DFQATT and CDR2 SNEGSKA (reference sequence). The CDR3 contains 13 residues. Here the CDR3 reads CSGSHRANEKLFF. CDR3 nucleotide sequence: TGCAGTGGTAGCCACCGTGCTAATGAAAAACTGTTTTTT.

The chain recombines TRBV15 with TRBJ2-2; possibly TRBD2 for D (5 bases). This CDR3 contains 16 residues. The V gene's germline CDR1 is LNHNV and CDR2 YYDKDF (reference sequence). Between the trimmed V and J ends, which lost 8 bases and 6 bases, there was a span of 22 bases. CDR3 in amino acids: CATQPVEGFLAGELFF. CDR3 DNA sequence: TGTGCCACCCAACCCGTTGAGGGTTTCTTGGCCGGGGAGCTGTTTTTT.

On this clonotype: This may come from a read error, since a much larger clone is one base off. The rearrangement joins TRBV7-2 to TRBJ1-3; no clear D. Germline CDR1 SGHTA, CDR2 FQGNSA. The V and J ends lost 7 bases and 0 bases respectively, with 10 bases between them. This CDR3 contains 14 residues. The CDR3 DNA reads TGTGCCAGCAACCCCACCTCCTCTGGAAACACCATATATTTT. Amino acid sequence: CASNPTSSGNTIYF.

Ten or more counts support this clonotype. The rearrangement uses TRBV5-1 and TRBJ2-5; 7 positions match TRBD1. The CDR3 covers 15 residues. V trimming: 3 bases; J trimming: 2 bases; junction bases outside the gene matches: 7. Germline V lookup: CDR1 SGHRS, CDR2 YFSETQ. CDR3 protein: CASSSPGQAQETQYF. The CDR3 DNA reads TGCGCCAGCAGCTCCCCTGGACAGGCACAAGAGACCCAGTACTTC.

This sequence joins TRBV20-1 and TRBJ2-7; TRBD2 might be the D (6 bases). Per the germline V gene, CDR1 is DFQATT and CDR2 is SNEGSKA (reference sequence). V lost 7 bases and J lost 5, with 9 bases in between. CDR3 length equals 10 residues. CDR3 DNA sequence: TGCAGTGTGGGAGGCGACGAGCAGTACTTC. This codes for CSVGGDEQYF.

This sequence joins TRBV28 and TRBJ1-1; unclear D gene. Germline V gives CDR1 MDHEN, CDR2 SYDVKM. The CDR3 is 11 residues long. V was shortened by 7 bases and J by 4 bases, with 7 bases between the two germline ends. DNA for the CDR3: TGTGCCAGCACGAGGGTCACTGAAGCTTTCTTT. It codes for CASTRVTEAFF. Combining the CDR3 with reference TRBV28 and TRBJ1-1 gives the whole variable domain DVKVTQSSRYLVKRTGEKVFLECVQDMDHENMFWYRQDPGLGLRLIYFSYDVKMKEKGDIPEGYSVSREKKERFSLILESASTNQTSMYLCASTRVTEAFFGQGTRLTVV.

The V call is TRBV5-1, the J call TRBJ2-1; D not certain. Between the trimmed V and J ends, which lost 4 bases and 0 bases, there was a span of 8 bases. CDR1 and CDR2 from the germline V gene are SGHRS and YFSETQ. The CDR3 loop spans 14 amino acids. The CDR3 nucleotides read TGCGCCAGCAGCAGTGGTAGCTCCTACAATGAGCAGTTCTTC. It codes for CASSSGSSYNEQFF.

This clonotype was found many times. V gene TRBV3-1 combines with J gene TRBJ1-2, with a possible D match to TRBD1 (5 bases). This CDR3 contains 13 residues. The germline V gene has CDR1 LGHDT and CDR2 YNNKEL (reference sequence). With 4 bases removed from V and 4 bases from J, the gap between germline ends came to 10 bases. The CDR3 DNA reads as TGTGCCAGCAGCCGGACCGGGGGCTATGGCTACACCTTC. Translated: CASSRTGGYGYTF.

This clonotype came up a few times. The gene calls are TRBV20-1 and TRBJ2-7; D uncertain. Germline CDR1 reads DFQATT; CDR2 reads SNEGSKA (reference sequence). This CDR3 is 12 amino acids long. Trimming removed 6 bases at V and 2 bases at J, with 11 bases between. CDR3 coding DNA: TGCAGTGCGTTTGACCCTACCTACGAGCAGTACTTC. This encodes CSAFDPTYEQYF.

This clonotype was recorded many times. V usage is TRBV10-3 and J usage is TRBJ2-7, with D unclear. The CDR3 consists of 11 residues. V was trimmed by 4 bases and J by 4 bases, leaving 5 bases between them. Germline V gives CDR1 ENHRY, CDR2 SYGVKD. CDR3 in amino acids: CAISAGYEQYF. In DNA form, the CDR3 reads TGTGCCATCAGTGCCGGGTACGAGCAGTACTTC.

This clonotype was detected many times. V usage is TRBV20-1 and J usage is TRBJ2-4, with 7 bases matching TRBD1. The CDR3 extends over 14 amino acids. Trimming cost V 3 bases and J 6 bases; bases outside gene matches: 8. Germline V gene sequence: CDR1 DFQATT, CDR2 SNEGSKA (reference sequence). The DNA for the CDR3 is TGCAGTGCTAGTATCCGACAGGGAAGAAACATTCAGTACTTC. Its translation is CSASIRQGRNIQYF.

This clonotype has a count of ten or more. This chain links TRBV6-5 with TRBJ2-5; the D gene is possibly TRBD2 (5 bases). The CDR3 loop spans 17 amino acids. Germline V gene data show CDR1 as MNHEY and CDR2 as SVGAGI. V gave up 6 bases and J gave up 6 bases, with 26 bases separating them. In DNA form, the CDR3 reads TGTGCCAGCAGCCCGGGCGGCAATCGGGATAGGAAAAAGACCCAGTACTTC. This translates into CASSPGGNRDRKKTQYF.

This clonotype was picked up many times. V usage is TRBV3-1 and J usage is TRBJ1-1; no firm D call. The CDR3 runs 12 residues. The V end was cut by 1 base, the J end by 3 bases, with 3 bases between. Per the germline V gene, CDR1 is LGHDT and CDR2 is YNNKEL (reference sequence). The CDR3 DNA sequence: TGTGCCAGCAGCCAAGCGGACACTGAAGCTTTCTTT. It specifies CASSQADTEAFF.

This clonotype was observed at least ten times. The chain combines TRBV7-9 with TRBJ1-2; the D gene is possibly TRBD1 (5 bases). Trimming left V 3 bases short and J 6 bases short, with 11 bases between. This CDR3 region has 13 residues. The germline CDR1 and CDR2 sequences are SEHNR and FQNEAQ (reference sequence). The CDR3 nucleotides read TGTGCCAGCAGCTTGACTGGGGGAAATGGCTACACCTTC. The encoded protein is CASSLTGGNGYTF.

This chain's CDR3 is CASSRRLAGDSQYF. The DNA of the CDR3 is TGCGCCAGCAGTCGACGACTAGCGGGGGACTCGCAGTATTTT. This chain links TRBV4-1 with TRBJ2-3; TRBD2 matches 12 bases. Germline loops: CDR1 MGHRA, CDR2 YSYEKL. V dropped 6 bases and J dropped 10; count of bases not matched to a gene: 8. The CDR3 has 14 amino acids.

The chain uses TRBV20-1 and TRBJ2-3; a possible D gene is TRBD2 (6 bases). The CDR3 extends over 13 amino acids. V was cut by 5 bases and J by 1 base, with 10 bases left in between. The germline CDR1 and CDR2 sequences are DFQATT and SNEGSKA (reference sequence). The CDR3: CSAAPGGTDTQYF. The DNA of the CDR3 is TGCAGTGCTGCCCCGGGAGGCACAGATACGCAGTATTTT.

This clonotype has only a few counts. The V and J genes are TRBV2 and TRBJ2-2, with D uncertain. V was clipped by 8 bases and J by 4 bases, with 14 bases between them. The CDR3 length is 14 residues. Germline V gene sequence: CDR1 SNHLY, CDR2 FYNNEI. The CDR3 DNA reads as TGTGCCAGCCATTATTCCCGGAGCACCGGGGAGCTGTTTTTT. It is translated as CASHYSRSTGELFF. The entire variable domain, with the rest obtained from reference TRBV2 and TRBJ2-2, is as follows: EPEVTQTPSHQVTQMGQEVILRCVPISNHLYFYWYRQILGQKVEFLVSFYNNEISEKSEIFDDQFSVERPDGSNFTLKIRSTKLEDSAMYFCASHYSRSTGELFFGEGSRLTVL.

The gene calls are TRBV3-1 and TRBJ2-5; TRBD1 agrees at 9 bases. The CDR3 is made up of 16 amino acids. The trim removed 1 base at V and 2 bases at J, leaving 5 bases unmatched. Germline-derived CDR1 and CDR2 are LGHDT and YNNKEL (reference sequence). CDR3 sequence: CASSQVGTGQQETQYF. The CDR3 nucleotides read TGTGCCAGCAGCCAAGTCGGGACAGGGCAACAAGAGACCCAGTACTTC.

The chain has TRBV7-2 and TRBJ2-2; D gene uncertain. Per germline, CDR1 SGHTA and CDR2 FQGNSA. The CDR3 covers 14 residues. Trimming removed 2 bases from V and 6 bases from J, with 10 bases in between. In DNA form, the CDR3 reads TGTGCCAGCAGCTTAATTGGGTTACCCGGGGAGCTGTTTTTT. It specifies CASSLIGLPGELFF. Complete variable domain (other parts from reference TRBV7-2 and TRBJ2-2): GAGVSQSPSNKVTEKGKDVELRCDPISGHTALYWYRQSLGQGLEFLIYFQGNSAPDKSGLPSDRFSAERTGGSVSTLTIQRTQQEDSAVYLCASSLIGLPGELFFGEGSRLTVL.

This clonotype was picked up many times. The rearrangement uses TRBV25-1 and TRBJ2-5; D gene uncertain. Looked up from germline, CDR1 is MGHDK and CDR2 is SYGVNS. CDR3 length: 13 amino acids. V gave up 2 bases and J gave up 3 bases, with 7 bases separating them. For the CDR3, the DNA is TGTGCCAGCAGTGAAGCCGGTAAAGAGACCCAGTACTTC. The encoded protein is CASSEAGKETQYF.

This clonotype was counted ten times or more. The V and J genes are TRBV6-1 and TRBJ1-2, with D unresolved. The V end lost 1 base, the J end lost 4 bases, and 13 bases lay between the germline ends. The CDR3 is made up of 15 amino acids. CDR1 MNHNS and CDR2 SASEGT come from the germline V gene. The CDR3 sequence: CASSEGVGSGYGYTF. CDR3 DNA sequence: TGTGCCAGCAGTGAAGGGGTGGGCAGTGGCTATGGCTACACCTTC.